Listed here are 17 T cell receptor beta chains from one sample, sequenced in a study of human CD8 memory T cell subsets. Libraries targeted TCR beta using 5' RACE with UMIs. TCRdb reanalyzed the 5' RACE reads and collapses them to one entry per CDR3 protein, without DNA. Recorded here are under 20,000 distinct CDR3 sequences; the top ten clones represent around 5.8%. Sequenced: CD8+ T cells from PBMCs. Every receptor here comes from a human donor in good health.

The V call is TRBV2, the J call TRBJ2-1. CDR1 and CDR2 (germline): SNHLY, FYNNEI. CDR3 length equals 17 residues. This chain's CDR3 is CASSGTRTTSSYNEQFF.

This clonotype is classed as medium-sized by frequency. This chain uses TRBV29-1 with TRBJ2-5. Germline CDR1 SQVTM, CDR2 ANQGSEA. There are 13 residues in the CDR3. This CDR3 reads CSVEDPVLETQYF.

The J gene is TRBJ2-1, the V gene TRBV7-9; the TCRdb D gene call, TRBD2, has no DNA to confirm it. This CDR3 has 14 amino acids. Germline CDR1 is SEHNR and CDR2 is FQNEAQ (reference sequence). CDR3 loop: CASSSTEVTNEQFF.

The chain couples TRBV27 to TRBJ2-5; the TRBD1 assignment by TCRdb is unverifiable without DNA. CDR1 and CDR2 from the germline V gene are MNHEY and SMNVEV (reference sequence). CDR3 length: 14 amino acids. CDR3 in amino acids: CASTTTGAGETQYF.

The V gene is TRBV4-1, the J gene TRBJ1-2; TCRdb picks TRBD1, but there is no DNA to check that call. CDR3 size: 16 residues. Germline V CDR1 and CDR2: MGHRA, YSYEKL. This CDR3 is CASSQEEDGQVYGYTF.

This rearrangement joins TRBV7-6 to TRBJ2-5; TCRdb names TRBD2, which stays unverified in the absence of DNA. The CDR3 totals 12 residues. Germline values: CDR1 SGHVS, CDR2 FNYEAQ. CDR3 protein: CASRGLQETQYF.

Measured by frequency, this clonotype is medium-sized. CDR3 residues: CSVVGDEGTDTQYF. This chain uses TRBV29-1 with TRBJ2-3. Germline CDR1 SQVTM, CDR2 ANQGSEA. The CDR3 is 14 residues long.

The chain recombines TRBV12-3 or TRBV12-4 with TRBJ2-5; TCRdb reports TRBD2, a call that lacks DNA to check it against. The CDR3 consists of 14 residues. The CDR3 region is CASSQDGTQETQYF.

The chain is built from TRBV12-3 or TRBV12-4 and TRBJ1-2; TCRdb proposes TRBD1, but this gene call is untestable without DNA. This CDR3 spans 12 amino acids. CDR3: CASSFGAYGYTF.

V and J are TRBV2 and TRBJ1-5; no DNA is available, so the TRBD1 call from TCRdb remains unchecked. Germline values: CDR1 SNHLY, CDR2 FYNNEI. This CDR3 has 15 residues. The CDR3 region is CASSPGKGIGQPQHF. Drawing the rest from reference TRBV2 and TRBJ1-5, the complete variable domain is EPEVTQTPSHQVTQMGQEVILRCVPISNHLYFYWYRQILGQKVEFLVSFYNNEISEKSEIFDDQFSVERPDGSNFTLKIRSTKLEDSAMYFCASSPGKGIGQPQHFGDGTRLSIL.

The J gene is TRBJ1-1, the V gene TRBV19. CDR1 is LNHDA and CDR2 is SQIVND in the germline V gene (reference sequence). This CDR3 comprises 14 residues. The CDR3 is CASSTVGLWTEAFF.

The chain has TRBV6-5 and TRBJ1-1; TCRdb's D call, TRBD1, is unchecked because there is no DNA. There are 17 residues in the CDR3. Germline CDR1 is MNHEY and CDR2 is SVGAGI. The CDR3 loop is CASSYVAGASIDTEAFF.

The V and J genes are TRBV5-4 and TRBJ1-1; TCRdb lists TRBD1, though no DNA is available to test this call. CDR3 size: 14 residues. Germline CDR1 is SGHNT and CDR2 is YYREEE (reference sequence). Here the CDR3 reads CASSLRGFVTEAFF.

This sequence joins TRBV7-8 and TRBJ2-4. CDR1 is SGHVS and CDR2 is FQNEAQ in the germline V gene. The CDR3 covers 16 residues. CDR3 amino acids: CASSLMSTQTKNIQYF.

Frequency places this clonotype as medium-sized. The chain is built from TRBV28 and TRBJ1-1; the D call of TRBD1 rests on TCRdb alone, since no DNA is present to check it. In germline, CDR1 is MDHEN, CDR2 SYDVKM. This CDR3 is 17 amino acids long. The CDR3 sequence: CASSPPVSGRVNTEAFF.

The gene calls are TRBV20-1 and TRBJ2-1. From germline, CDR1 is DFQATT and CDR2 SNEGSKA (reference sequence). CDR3 size: 11 residues. The chain's CDR3 is CSAPYYNEQFF.

This chain links TRBV7-2 with TRBJ2-2; there is no DNA to check the TCRdb D call of TRBD2. Germline CDR1 reads SGHTA; CDR2 reads FQGNSA. This CDR3 has 15 amino acids. CDR3 residues: CASSPLAGNTGELFF.